This T cell receptor (beta chain) emerged from a study of shared clonotypes between healthy human individuals. Study results and limitations: For naive CD4 cells, roughly 5% of clonotypes were shared across a handful of donors.

As for this clone: The antigen remains unidentified.

Germline assignment: CDR1 MNHEY and CDR2 SVGAGI. The CDR3 contains 14 residues. V lost 2 bases and J 6 bases, leaving 8 bases between the germline ends. Over several immunoSEQ plates, each subset's genomic DNA was distributed in even portions. The assay was immunoSEQ multiplex PCR, and TCRdb's table has in-frame clones only and misses some. The top ten clones hold 0.11% to 0.15% of a sample with millions of clones, more than 90% of them seen once. The clonotype originates from a young man in good health. The chain links TRBV6-5 to TRBJ1-6; no definite D call. The sequenced sample was naive CD4+ T cells sorted from blood. The subset here: CD45RA+ positively selected. The CDR3 loop reads CASSYRSSNSPLHF. CDR3 sequence (DNA): TGTGCCAGCAGTTACCGGTCATCTAATTCACCCCTCCACTTT.